This TCR beta chain came from a study of CD8 T cell repertoires and HIV-1 epitope variants. About the study: Controls included no peptide, Ebola AY9 epitope, and a CMV, EBV, flu pool.

As to this clone: The antigen is unknown.

Germline assignment: CDR1 MNHNS and CDR2 SASEGT. This CDR3 has 15 amino acids. V was clipped by 0 bases and J by 1 base, with 8 bases between them. The data were produced by immunoSEQ multiplex PCR, yet TCRdb's version contains in-frame clones alone and is incomplete. The sample yields over 5,000 clones, 65% to 80% seen once. Findings and limits, study-wide: Nef KF9 drew about 5 clonotypes and HW9 one, without TAALDMSHF responses.

Input material: cultured CD8+ T cells derived from PBMCs. V usage is TRBV6-1 and J usage is TRBJ2-3; no clear D gene. This clonotype was obtained from a male donor with HIV. The DNA for the CDR3 is TGTGCCAGCAGTGAAGCAAGGGTAGGCACAGATACGCAGTATTTT. It specifies CASSEARVGTDTQYF.